A selection of T cell receptor beta chains follows, all from one sample in a study of blood T cell repertoires in COVID-19. TCRdb's copy holds only in-frame clones and misses some; the assay was immunoSEQ multiplex PCR. The table records 75,000 to 95,000 clones, 74% of them present only once. Sequenced sample: peripheral blood. The receptors come from a man between 65 and 85 years old with COVID-19, enrolled during active disease. Both conserved end residues are part of each CDR3. A D gene is named only where the DNA matches it firmly. Some rows mark clone size as missing; the rest say once, few, many or name a class of expanded clone.

V: TRBV27
D: TRBD2
size: NA
J: TRBJ2-3
DNA: TGTGCCACCGCACTAGCGGGAGACCCAGATACGCAGTATTTT
CDR3: CATALAGDPDTQYF

V: TRBV9
D: TRBD1
size: once
J: TRBJ2-1
DNA: TGTGCCAGCAGCGTAGCTCGGGACAGTGTAGTCAATGAGCAGTTCTTC
CDR3: CASSVARDSVVNEQFF

V: TRBV18
D: NA
size: NA
J: TRBJ2-2
DNA: TGTGCCAGCTCACCAGCGGAAGGAAACACCGGGGAGCTGTTTTTT
CDR3: CASSPAEGNTGELFF

V: TRBV15
D: TRBD1
size: NA
J: TRBJ2-2
DNA: TGTGCCACCAGCAGAGCACAGGGGGCGATCACCGGGGAGCTGTTTTTT
CDR3: CATSRAQGAITGELFF

V: TRBV10-2
D: TRBD1
size: once
J: TRBJ2-1
DNA: TGCGCCAGCAGGCCCCTTCCCGGGACAGGGGACAGCTCCTACAATGAGCAGTTCTTC
CDR3: CASRPLPGTGDSSYNEQFF

V: TRBV6-2/TRBV6-3
D: NA
size: few
J: TRBJ2-2
DNA: TGTGCCAGCAGTTACTCCAGGGTCACCGGGGAGCTGTTTTTT
CDR3: CASSYSRVTGELFF

V: TRBV10-3
D: NA
size: NA
J: TRBJ2-2
DNA: TGTGCCATCAGTGAGTCCCTAGCGCGAAACACCGGGGAGCTGTTTTTT
CDR3: CAISESLARNTGELFF

V: TRBV7-9
D: NA
size: NA
J: TRBJ2-1
DNA: TGTGCCAGCAGCTTGAGGGGGGGAAACAATGAGCAGTTCTTC
CDR3: CASSLRGGNNEQFF

V: TRBV11-3
D: NA
size: NA
J: TRBJ2-1
DNA: TGTGCCAGCAGCTTCTCAAACGGAGAATTCAATGAGCAGTTCTTC
CDR3: CASSFSNGEFNEQFF

V: TRBV29-1
D: NA
size: NA
J: TRBJ2-5
DNA: TGCAGCGTTGAAGAGGACGGAGGGACCCAGTACTTC
CDR3: CSVEEDGGTQYF

V: TRBV12-3/TRBV12-4
D: NA
size: NA
J: TRBJ2-1
DNA: TGTGCCAGCAGTCCTCTCAATGAGCAGTTCTTC
CDR3: CASSPLNEQFF

V: TRBV24-1
D: NA
size: NA
J: TRBJ2-7
DNA: TGTGCCACCAGTGACACTCAGGGTTACGAGCAGTACTTC
CDR3: CATSDTQGYEQYF

V: TRBV6-5
D: TRBD1
size: few
J: TRBJ2-7
DNA: TGTGCCAGCAGCCCATCCGGGACAGGGGGTTACGAGCAGTACTTC
CDR3: CASSPSGTGGYEQYF

V: TRBV4-3
D: NA
size: NA
J: TRBJ2-7
DNA: TGCGCCAGCAGCCAATTACTAGCAGGCGAGCAGTACTTC
CDR3: CASSQLLAGEQYF

V: TRBV4-3
D: TRBD1
size: once
J: TRBJ2-6
DNA: TGCGCCAGCAGCCGGACAGGGTTCTCTGGGGCCAACGTCCTGACTTTC
CDR3: CASSRTGFSGANVLTF

V: TRBV11-2
D: NA
size: once
J: TRBJ2-1
DNA: TGTGCCAGCAGCTTAGAAAGGCGGCAGGGTGGGCATGAGCAGTTCTTC
CDR3: CASSLERRQGGHEQFF

V: TRBV19
D: TRBD2
size: NA
J: TRBJ2-3
DNA: TGTGCCAGTAGTATAGGCGGGGGGCACACAGATACGCAGTATTTT
CDR3: CASSIGGGHTDTQYF

V: TRBV4-3
D: TRBD1
size: NA
J: TRBJ1-1
DNA: TGCGCCAGCAGCCAAGGTAACAGGGGGAACACTGAAGCTTTCTTT
CDR3: CASSQGNRGNTEAFF

V: TRBV6-2/TRBV6-3
D: NA
size: NA
J: TRBJ2-4
DNA: TGTGCCAGCAGTTACTCGAGTGGTAGCGGCCGTACCTTAGCCAAAAACATTCAGTACTTC
CDR3: CASSYSSGSGRTLAKNIQYF

V: TRBV19
D: TRBD1
size: NA
J: TRBJ1-2
DNA: TGTGCCAGTAGTATCTCGGGACAGGGGAGATATGGCTACACCTTC
CDR3: CASSISGQGRYGYTF

V: TRBV19
D: NA
size: NA
J: TRBJ2-1
DNA: TGTGCCAGTAGTATAGACGGGTCAACCTACAATGAGCAGTTCTTC
CDR3: CASSIDGSTYNEQFF

V: TRBV19
D: NA
size: NA
J: TRBJ1-1
DNA: TGTGCCAGTCTTCCTCGGGCAGGGGAAGGTGAAGCTTTCTTT
CDR3: CASLPRAGEGEAFF

V: TRBV2
D: TRBD2
size: once
J: TRBJ2-3
DNA: TGTGCCAGCAGGACCGGGACTAGCGGGAGGGGCACGCAGTATTTT
CDR3: CASRTGTSGRGTQYF

V: TRBV28
D: TRBD2
size: NA
J: TRBJ2-1
DNA: TGTGCCAGCAGACGGGAGGCTTACAATGAGCAGTTCTTC
CDR3: CASRREAYNEQFF

V: TRBV30
D: NA
size: few
J: TRBJ1-2
DNA: TGTGCCTGGAGTCGGGCAGGGGTTGGCTACACCTTC
CDR3: CAWSRAGVGYTF

V: TRBV5-1
D: TRBD2
size: NA
J: TRBJ2-1
DNA: TGCGCCAGCTCCCCTTTTACTAGCGGGACACACAATGAGCAGTTCTTC
CDR3: CASSPFTSGTHNEQFF

V: TRBV28
D: TRBD1
size: NA
J: TRBJ1-5
DNA: TGTGCCAGCAGTTTATGGGCAGGGGGCACTCTCAATCAGCCCCAGCATTTT
CDR3: CASSLWAGGTLNQPQHF

V: TRBV6-2/TRBV6-3
D: TRBD1
size: many
J: TRBJ1-5
DNA: TGTGCCAGCAGTTCACACGACAGGGACCATCAGCCCCAGCATTTT
CDR3: CASSSHDRDHQPQHF

V: TRBV27
D: TRBD1
size: NA
J: TRBJ2-1
DNA: TGTGCCAGCACCCGAACAGGGGCTTCCCACAATGAGCAGTTCTTC
CDR3: CASTRTGASHNEQFF

V: TRBV28
D: NA
size: NA
J: TRBJ2-3
DNA: TGTGCCAGCACCTCTTCACCGGGGCCCTGGGAGGGGGGAGATACGCAGTATTTT
CDR3: CASTSSPGPWEGGDTQYF

V: TRBV10-3
D: TRBD2
size: NA
J: TRBJ2-5
DNA: TGTGCCATCAGTGAGCCTACGAGGGCCAGCGGGAGAGAGACCCAGTACTTC
CDR3: CAISEPTRASGRETQYF